The present entry profiles one TCR beta chain with its context. Its target is unknown. The junction differs from germline at one of its ends, possibly a read error. The data derive from a study of T cell repertoires in cytomegalovirus infection. Study at large: Recently identified HLA-C-restricted and well-studied HLA-B-restricted CMV epitopes were used. Carrying CMV and the relevant HLA type showed in public TCR beta signatures. General study findings and limits: The response measured ex vivo was dominated by TCR beta clonotypes (HLA-C-restricted and CMV-specific). Summed public TCR beta family frequency identified CMV carriers bearing the relevant HLA.

The CDR3 extends over 15 amino acids. Germline assignment: CDR1 SGHVS and CDR2 FNYEAQ. TCRdb ran MiXCR on the reads and lists one entry per CDR3 protein. Here the sample spans 700,000 to 950,000 distinct CDR3 sequences, around a third being singletons. The receptor was isolated from a human donor in good health (CMV status not recorded). Some clones in this sample may be carry-over from other donors' samples. Sequencing used cultured CD8+ T cells from PBMCs, obtained from culture after CMV antigen stimulation. The gene calls are TRBV7-6 and TRBJ2-3; 7 bases are shared with TRBD1. The CDR3 DNA reads as TGTGTCAGCAGCTATACAGGGGCTAGCACAGATACGCAGTATTTT. Its protein is CVSSYTGASTDTQYF.